Below are 9 T cell receptor beta chains sequenced from a single sample in a study of OX40 agonist ivuxolimab in advanced cancers. Produced via immunoSEQ multiplex PCR; TCRdb's table is partial and in-frame only. The table includes 40,000 to 50,000 clones, roughly 90% detected once. Sequences were derived from CD4+ or CD8+ T cells sorted from blood, sampled in a trial of the OX40 agonist ivuxolimab. These receptors all stem from an adult with an advanced solid tumor such as melanoma, head and neck, liver or kidney cancer.

This clone rates as medium-sized. The V and J genes are TRBV5-1 and TRBJ2-2, with unresolved D. The CDR3 runs to 15 residues. Looked up from germline, CDR1 is SGHRS and CDR2 is YFSETQ. V dropped 1 base and J dropped 1 base, with 8 bases sitting between them. Here the CDR3 reads CASSLSWGNTGELFF. CDR3 bases: TGCGCCAGCAGCTTGAGTTGGGGGAACACCGGGGAGCTGTTTTTT.

The chain joins TRBV7-9 to TRBJ1-2; D is unclear. Trimming cost V 1 base and J 7 bases, with 10 bases left between them. This CDR3 is 13 amino acids long. From germline, CDR1 is SEHNR and CDR2 FQNEAQ (reference sequence). The CDR3 sequence: CASSLVGVGGYTF. As DNA, the CDR3 is TGTGCCAGCAGCTTAGTGGGTGTTGGTGGCTACACCTTC.

The chain uses TRBV7-6 and TRBJ2-5; 7 nucleotides line up with TRBD2. V lost 3 bases to trimming and J lost 0 bases; unmatched junction nucleotides: 10. This CDR3 region has 17 residues. The germline gives CDR1 SGHVS, CDR2 FNYEAQ. CDR3: CASSFSSLLANQETQYF. CDR3 in DNA: TGTGCCAGCAGCTTCTCCTCTCTACTAGCGAACCAAGAGACCCAGTACTTC.

The chain couples TRBV7-6 to TRBJ2-7, with a weak D call TRBD1 (6 bases). With 1 base removed from V and 3 bases from J, the gap between germline ends came to 7 bases. The germline CDR1 and CDR2 sequences are SGHVS and FNYEAQ. The CDR3 contains 13 residues. CDR3 DNA sequence: TGTGCCAGCAGCTTAGAGGACAGCTACGAGCAGTACTTC. Translating gives CASSLEDSYEQYF.

This clone was detected only once. The chain couples TRBV4-1 to TRBJ1-5, with D possibly matching TRBD1 (6 bases). CDR1 and CDR2 from the germline V gene are MGHRA and YSYEKL. V lost 4 bases and J lost 4, with 14 bases in between. The CDR3 loop spans 15 amino acids. The CDR3 here is CASSPRAGVNQPQHF. The CDR3 nucleotides are TGCGCCAGCAGCCCCAGGGCAGGGGTTAATCAGCCCCAGCATTTT.

This clone was detected once. The rearrangement joins TRBV7-9 to TRBJ2-1; D gene unclear. Germline V gene lookup returns CDR1 SEHNR and CDR2 FQNEAQ (reference sequence). Deletions cut 1 base from V and 10 bases from J, with 8 bases between. This CDR3 region has 12 residues. The CDR3 loop is CASSLGLHEQFF. In DNA form, the CDR3 reads TGTGCCAGCAGCTTAGGGCTCCACGAGCAGTTCTTC.

The chain couples TRBV27 to TRBJ1-6; D unresolved. Germline-derived CDR1 and CDR2 are MNHEY and SMNVEV (reference sequence). The CDR3 runs 14 residues. V was shortened by 8 bases and J by 0 bases, with 8 bases between the two germline ends. The CDR3 loop reads CASLGGSYNSPLHF. CDR3 coding DNA: TGTGCCAGCCTCGGAGGCTCCTATAATTCACCCCTCCACTTT.

This rearrangement joins TRBV27 to TRBJ2-1; perhaps TRBD1 as D (5 bases). This CDR3 contains 16 residues. Per the germline V gene, CDR1 is MNHEY and CDR2 is SMNVEV (reference sequence). Trimming stripped 7 bases from V and 4 bases from J, with 20 bases between. For the CDR3, the DNA is TGTGCCAGCACCATGGGGCTTCATGGACCTTACAATGAGCAGTTCTTC. This codes for CASTMGLHGPYNEQFF.

V is TRBV19 and J is TRBJ1-2, with D tentatively TRBD1 (5 bases). Between the trimmed V and J ends, which lost 7 bases and 1 base, there was a span of 16 bases. Germline V CDR1 and CDR2: LNHDA, SQIVND (reference sequence). The CDR3 sequence is 15 residues long. The CDR3 reads CASTSSGRDNYGYTF. The DNA for the CDR3 is TGTGCCAGTACCTCGAGCGGCAGGGATAACTATGGCTACACCTTC.